These 20 T cell receptor beta chains were sequenced from one sample in a study of OX40 agonist ivuxolimab in advanced cancers. Generated by immunoSEQ multiplex PCR, the TCRdb table keeps only in-frame clones and is missing some. The sample records about 81,000 clones, 88% being singletons. The source was CD4+ or CD8+ T cells sorted from blood, collected in a trial of the OX40 agonist ivuxolimab. These receptor sequences come from an adult with an advanced solid tumor such as melanoma, head and neck, liver or kidney cancer.

This chain links TRBV6-6 with TRBJ1-2; TRBD1 matches 7 bases. This CDR3 spans 13 amino acids. V shed 6 bases, J shed 8 bases, and the junction held 9 bases outside the gene matches. Germline CDR1 MNHNY, CDR2 SVGAGI (reference sequence). In DNA, the CDR3 is TGTGCCAGCAGGGAGCAGGGGACAGACGGCTACACCTTC. It yields the protein CASREQGTDGYTF.

The chain links TRBV19 to TRBJ1-1; D gene unclear. The length of the CDR3 is 13 residues. With 2 bases removed from V and 3 bases from J, the gap between germline ends came to 7 bases. Germline loops: CDR1 LNHDA, CDR2 SQIVND (reference sequence). The CDR3 DNA sequence: TGTGCCAGTAGTATATCGGTGTACACTGAAGCTTTCTTT. It is translated as CASSISVYTEAFF. The full variable domain, with the rest looked up from reference TRBV19 and TRBJ1-1, is DGGITQSPKYLFRKEGQNVTLSCEQNLNHDAMYWYRQDPGQGLRLIYYSQIVNDFQKGDIAEGYSVSREKKESFPLTVTSAQKNPTAFYLCASSISVYTEAFFGQGTRLTVV.

The V and J genes are TRBV18 and TRBJ2-5; D is uncertain. CDR1 and CDR2 (germline): KGHSH, LQKENI. This CDR3 is built from 13 residues. V was cut by 6 bases and J by 1 base, with 9 bases left in between. CDR3 bases: TGTGCCAGCTCGACTCAAAGCCAAGAGACCCAGTACTTC. It is translated as CASSTQSQETQYF.

The V gene is TRBV18, the J gene TRBJ1-4; TRBD1 matches 11 bases. The CDR3 sequence is 15 residues long. Germline CDR1 reads KGHSH; CDR2 reads LQKENI. The junction had 4 bases not matched to a gene; V was cut back by 2 bases and J by 8 bases. In DNA form, the CDR3 reads TGTGCCAGCTCACCAGGACAGGGGGCACTGGAAAAACTGTTTTTT. Residues: CASSPGQGALEKLFF. Filled out from reference TRBV18 and TRBJ1-4, the complete variable domain reads NAGVMQNPRHLVRRRGQEARLRCSPMKGHSHVYWYRQLPEEGLKFMVYLQKENIIDESGMPKERFSAEFPKEGPSILRIQQVVRGDSAAYFCASSPGQGALEKLFFGSGTQLSVL.

This clone was found a few times. V and J are TRBV6-1 and TRBJ1-2; D is undetermined. Trimming cost V 1 base and J 2 bases, with 5 bases left between them. Germline CDR1 MNHNS, CDR2 SASEGT. The CDR3 consists of 13 residues. CDR3 sequence reads: CASSEGQNYGYTF. CDR3 nucleotides: TGTGCCAGCAGTGAAGGGCAGAACTATGGCTACACCTTC.

The rearrangement uses TRBV2 and TRBJ1-4; 10 bases agree with TRBD1. Germline V gene sequence: CDR1 SNHLY, CDR2 FYNNEI. The CDR3 is 16 residues long. Losses at the gene ends were 4 bases for V and 7 bases for J; bases not matched to a gene: 9. Here the CDR3 DNA reads TGTGCCAGCAGTGGGACAGGGGGAGTTTTACCTGAAAAACTGTTTTTT. Its translation: CASSGTGGVLPEKLFF.

CDR3 in amino acids: CASSEFRGSNYGYTF. The CDR3 bases are TGTGCCAGCAGTGAATTCAGGGGGTCAAACTATGGCTACACCTTC. V and J are TRBV25-1 and TRBJ1-2; TRBD1 matches at 7 bases. CDR1 and CDR2 (germline): MGHDK, SYGVNS. With 1 base clipped from V and 2 bases from J, the junction kept 4 bases outside the gene matches. The CDR3 has 15 amino acids.

The CDR3 DNA reads as TGTGCCAGCAGGTCTGACAACTATGGCTACACCTTC. This sequence encodes CASRSDNYGYTF. The rearrangement uses TRBV6-5 and TRBJ1-2; D uncertain. V shed 6 bases and J shed 2 bases, with 7 bases lying between them. This CDR3 region has 12 residues. From germline, CDR1 is MNHEY and CDR2 SVGAGI.

This clone was seen once. The V and J genes are TRBV6-6 and TRBJ2-3, with TRBD1 as a possible D gene (5 bases). CDR1 and CDR2 (germline): MNHNY, SVGAGI (reference sequence). CDR3 length: 16 amino acids. The V gene lost 6 bases and the J gene lost 4 bases, with 20 bases spanning the gap. As DNA, the CDR3 is TGTGCCAGCAGACCCACCTCAGGGCTGGGCGCAGATACGCAGTATTTT. Translating gives CASRPTSGLGADTQYF.

This clone has a single count. V is TRBV5-1 and J is TRBJ2-3; D is uncertain. The CDR3 totals 15 residues. Germline V gene data show CDR1 as SGHRS and CDR2 as YFSETQ. The V gene lost 0 bases and the J gene lost 2 bases, with 10 bases spanning the gap. CDR3 region: CASSLEPQSTDTQYF. CDR3 DNA: TGCGCCAGCAGCTTGGAGCCCCAATCCACAGATACGCAGTATTTT.

This chain connects TRBV7-3 to TRBJ1-1; perhaps TRBD1 as D (5 bases). There are 13 residues in the CDR3. The V end lost 3 bases, the J end lost 4 bases, and 9 bases lay between the germline ends. Germline loops: CDR1 SGHTA, CDR2 FQGTGA. CDR3 bases: TGTGCCAGCAGCTTCAGGGACGGCACTGAAGCTTTCTTT. Translation gives CASSFRDGTEAFF.

The rearrangement joins TRBV7-9 to TRBJ1-4, with 7 bases aligning to TRBD1. V lost 4 bases, J lost 4 bases, and 3 bases stayed unmatched. Germline CDR1 is SEHNR and CDR2 is FQNEAQ (reference sequence). This CDR3 region has 14 residues. The CDR3 nucleotides read TGTGCCAGCAGCTGGGACAGTAATAATGAAAAACTGTTTTTT. This translates into CASSWDSNNEKLFF.

V is TRBV15 and J is TRBJ1-1, with TRBD1 identical over 8 bases. This CDR3 comprises 16 residues. Germline V gene data show CDR1 as LNHNV and CDR2 as YYDKDF (reference sequence). V dropped 3 bases and J dropped 1; count of bases not matched to a gene: 7. The CDR3 coding sequence is TGTGCCACCAGCAGCCGACAGGGGAAGGGGAACACTGAAGCTTTCTTT. Residues: CATSSRQGKGNTEAFF. The full variable domain, with the rest looked up from reference TRBV15 and TRBJ1-1, is DAMVIQNPRYQVTQFGKPVTLSCSQTLNHNVMYWYQQKSSQAPKLLFHYYDKDFNNEADTPDNFQSRRPNTSFCFLDIRSPGLGDTAMYLCATSSRQGKGNTEAFFGQGTRLTVV.

Here the CDR3 reads CASSPAGGQYIQYF. The CDR3 DNA reads TGTGCCAGCAGTCCAGCGGGGGGGCAGTACATTCAGTACTTC. The chain recombines TRBV7-2 with TRBJ2-4, with TRBD2 matching 10 bases. The ends lost 6 bases at V and 8 bases at J; junction bases unmatched: 7. CDR1 and CDR2 from the germline V gene are SGHTA and FQGNSA. This CDR3 is 14 amino acids long.

The chain recombines TRBV25-1 with TRBJ1-1, with no clear D. Germline V gene lookup returns CDR1 MGHDK and CDR2 SYGVNS. This CDR3 is 12 amino acids long. Trimming cost V 5 bases and J 1 base, with 5 bases left between them. In DNA, the CDR3 is TGTGCCAGCAGTACAGCGAACACTGAAGCTTTCTTT. Translated: CASSTANTEAFF.

This clone was seen once. Since no conserved phenylalanine or tryptophan closes the CDR3, a read error is the likely cause. V gene TRBV6-5 combines with J gene TRBJ1-6, with D perhaps TRBD1 (5 bases). The CDR3 length is 16 residues. Germline CDR1 is MNHEY and CDR2 is SVGAGI. Trimming took 0 bases from V and 8 from J, leaving 14 bases between them. CDR3 nucleotide sequence: TGTGCCAGCAGTTACTCGGGGGGACGTGTCGATTCACCCCTCCACCTT. This gives the protein CASSYSGGRVDSPLHL.

The chain couples TRBV2 to TRBJ1-2; D remains unclear. The V and J ends lost 5 bases and 4 bases respectively, with 14 bases between them. Germline CDR1 SNHLY, CDR2 FYNNEI. The CDR3 has 14 residues. The CDR3 sequence is CASSSRAGGYGYTF. In nucleotides, the CDR3 is TGTGCCAGCAGTTCAAGGGCAGGCGGCTATGGCTACACCTTC.

The gene calls are TRBV6-5 and TRBJ1-2; D uncertain. Germline assignment: CDR1 MNHEY and CDR2 SVGAGI. Trimming left V 5 bases short and J 2 bases short, with 9 bases between. This CDR3 has 13 residues. CDR3 DNA sequence: TGTGCCAGCAGTGAAGGGCAGAACTATGGCTACACCTTC. This translates into CASSEGQNYGYTF.

The chain employs TRBV25-1 and TRBJ2-5; D call uncertain. This CDR3 spans 13 amino acids. The germline CDR1 and CDR2 sequences are MGHDK and SYGVNS. The V end lost 3 bases, the J end lost 10 bases, and 15 bases lay between the germline ends. The CDR3 reads CASSDGTTSDQYF. For the CDR3, the DNA is TGTGCCAGCAGTGACGGAACCACAAGTGACCAGTACTTC.

The gene calls are TRBV27 and TRBJ2-5; 11 bases agree with TRBD2. Germline assignment: CDR1 MNHEY and CDR2 SMNVEV (reference sequence). V shed 2 bases and J 4 bases; nucleotides not matched to a gene: 3. The CDR3 totals 15 residues. In DNA, the CDR3 is TGTGCCAGCAGTTTAACTAGCGGGGGTTTAGAGACCCAGTACTTC. Encoded protein: CASSLTSGGLETQYF.